The text below deals with one TCR beta chain. Its cognate antigen has yet to be identified. Per-base quality was not reported, and no clone a single base away is much larger than it. Using the deep immunoSEQ assay, multiplex PCR amplified TCR CDR3 regions from genomic DNA. Genomic DNA extracted from each cell subset was distributed evenly over all wells of several immunoSEQ 96-well plates, and each plate served as one replicate. For sorted subsets, about 200 ng genomic DNA, equal to tens of thousands of T cell genomes, was loaded into each replicate PCR. Purified libraries were measured with a Qubit 3.0 fluorometer, size-checked on a Bioanalyzer 2100, and measured again with the KAPA Library Quantification kit. Each immunoSEQ 96-well plate was sequenced on its own single-read 150-cycle Illumina NextSeq 550 flow cell. In the paper's pipeline: Because the immunoSEQ output held only junctional sequences and lacked quality scores, the filtering could not match the filtering applied to full-length reads. Sequences were annotated with PyIR, a Python wrapper for IgBLAST v1.9, using IMGT germline references to assign V/J genes and CDR3. Reads were filtered out if the reads had weak V/J assignments (E-value above 1e-6), no CDR3, stop codons, out-of-frame junctions, or ambiguous translated residues. V3J clonotypes were defined by identical inferred V gene, J gene, and CDR3 amino acid sequence. The percentage overlap between two repertoires was calculated by dividing the number of shared unique clonotypes by the size of the smaller repertoire. Three approaches were used to assess repertoire richness: RTK rarefaction, the Chao1 estimator, and Recon v2.1 estimates of unobserved clonotypes. For all TCRbeta clonotypes obtained by the gDNA method from a handful of donors, generation probabilities were computed with OLGA. This immuneACCESS table, as held by TCRdb, lists in-frame sequences with V and J called but not all clones. Of the missing ones, under half trace to an unresolved V gene in checked studies; the others have no known cause. V, J and clone size are those of that table, while D and trimming were read from the DNA. Recorded for this sample are 600,000 to 750,000 clones; 90% of them occurred a single time. The ten largest clones add up to 34% of the sample.

The sample belongs to a study of shared clonotypes between healthy human individuals (TCRdb year 2020). The study in broad terms: A couple of women and a few men aged 18 to 49 years were included in the cohort. The study deeply sequenced blood TCR repertoires of several healthy adults to estimate repertoire size and the extent of clonotype sharing between individuals. Per donor, three plates each were used for CD4 naive and CD4 memory, two for CD8 naive, and one for CD8 memory. Per donor, leukapheresis produced somewhere between about 0.94 and 9 billion PBMCs. To increase sequencing depth and limit assay-specific biases, different laboratories used diverse techniques to prepare libraries and sequence TCR repertoires.

There are 14 amino acids in the CDR3, from cysteine to phenylalanine inclusive. Only the CDR3 part of the read is kept: 42 bases, read in frame from the first base. The germline V gene encodes CDR1 SEHNR and CDR2 FQNEAQ (reference sequence). The germline V and J ends show losses of 4 bases and 5 bases respectively, and no gene match explains 6 bases of the junction. Overall results and qualifications from the work: Compared with non-shared clonotypes, the clonotypes found in all four sorted-subset donors had higher generation probabilities. Naive subsets generally had larger estimated clonotype richness than memory subsets. Only blood was sampled, and tissue TCR repertoires likely differ from those in blood. Incomplete sequencing was indicated by rarefaction of sorted-subset datasets, despite the large sequencing depth. Pairwise subsampling led to the expectation that sequencing depth would affect the degree of clonotype sharing among donors. The small number of donors limited the genetic and exposure-history diversity represented. When a handful of donors were compared, the shared fraction of clonotypes was about 5.5% for naive CD4, approximately 3.3% for naive CD8, 2% to 2.5% for memory CD4, and 0.4% for memory CD8.

Healthy HIV-negative adults with no recently reported acute infections or vaccinations were included as donors. Only Caucasian adults living in Nashville, Tennessee, USA were represented among the donors. CD8 memory samples combined magnetically selected CD45RO+ cells with CCR7-negative CD45RA+ effector memory (TemRA) cells. Blood was collected by leukapheresis, and PBMCs were isolated by Ficoll-Histopaque density gradient centrifugation and then cryopreserved in liquid nitrogen vapor phase. Analytical flow cytometry was used to check the purity and quantity of each magnetically sorted T cell population. Each sorted fraction had its genomic DNA isolated and then quantified by UV absorbance on a Nanodrop 2000c.

The chain employs TRBV7-9 and TRBJ2-7; TRBD1 lines up with 9 middle nucleotides. This TCR came from a man aged 18 to 30 in good health. Some clones in this sample may be carry-over from other donors' samples. The sample consisted of memory CD8+ T cells from PBMCs. The cell subset or site label here, explained by the study, means: CD45RO+ cells pooled with CCR7-negative TemRA cells. The DNA is as follows: TGTGCCAGCAGCTCGGGACAGGGTGGCAACGAGCAGTACTTC. This sequence encodes CASSSGQGGNEQYF.